The text below deals with one TCR beta chain. Its specificity is unknown. Germline values: CDR1 ENHRY, CDR2 SYGVKD. The CDR3 has 15 amino acids. V lost 6 bases and J 2 bases, leaving 17 bases between the germline ends. This entry comes from a study of glioma-infiltrating T cells. Using RNA template, CDR3s of TCR alpha and beta were amplified with iRepertoire arm-PCR. TCRdb recomputed calls from the multiplex PCR reads with MiXCR, one row per CDR3 protein. This sample has more than 100,000 distinct CDR3 sequences, with around 28% found just once. Whole-study results and caveats: Only very few CDR3 sequences appeared in both tissue and blood.

V gene TRBV10-3 combines with J gene TRBJ2-7; D unresolved. The sequence came from a human donor with low-grade glioma or glioblastoma, undergoing nonglioma brain surgery, or in good health (not recorded which). Sequencing was done on a sample of glioma tissue, nonneoplastic brain tissue, or PBMCs (not recorded which). DNA of the CDR3: TGTGCCATCAGCCACGCCGGCGGCTACCCCTACGAGCAGTACTTC. Translating it yields CAISHAGGYPYEQYF.